This T cell receptor (beta chain) was found in a study of blood T cell repertoires in COVID-19. Study context: Nucleic acid was either cDNA or gDNA, and it came from T cells, B-cell-depleted T cells, or PBMCs.

Cohorts were based on clinical histories the participants reported. Sequenced by immunoSEQ multiplex PCR; TCRdb stores in-frame clones only, minus some. Of fewer than 350,000 clones listed, about nine tenths are singletons. Germline V gene lookup returns CDR1 DFQATT and CDR2 SNEGSKA (reference sequence). The length of the CDR3 is 11 residues. This receptor was obtained from a man in his 60s who had recovered from COVID-19. Sequencing input: PBMCs or T cells enriched from blood (not recorded which). The chain has TRBV20-1 and TRBJ1-1, with TRBD1 matching over 7 bases. The CDR3 spells CRQGGNTEAFF. CDR3 nucleotides: TGCAGGCAGGGGGGGAACACTGAAGCTTTCTTT.